Shown below are 2 T cell receptor beta chains from a single sample sequenced in a study of post-analysis software for immune sequencing data. Unique-molecular-identifier-tagged TCR beta cDNA libraries were used. TCRdb ran MiXCR on the PCR reads and lists one entry per CDR3 protein. Altogether roughly 620,000 distinct CDR3 sequences are present, roughly 40% being singletons, with the ten largest covering around 1.7%. What these receptors recognize is not known. Whole-study findings and limits: Compared with controls, patients had more of roughly five TRBV segments, including TRBV5-6, TRBV5-1 and TRBV20-1.

The sample taken for sequencing was blood. All receptors derive from a girl aged 10 to 17 with multiple sclerosis.

This rearrangement joins TRBV9 to TRBJ2-1; 12 bases agree with TRBD2. Per germline, CDR1 SGDLS and CDR2 YYNGEE. After removal of 3 bases from V and 9 bases from J, the junction contained 7 bases not matched to a gene. There are 15 residues in the CDR3. The CDR3 loop reads CASSGLAGGPIEQFF. For the CDR3, the DNA is TGTGCCAGCAGCGGCCTAGCGGGGGGGCCTATTGAGCAGTTCTTC.

The V and J genes are TRBV9 and TRBJ2-5; 7 bases map to TRBD1. The CDR3 loop spans 15 amino acids. Germline V gives CDR1 SGDLS, CDR2 YYNGEE. After removal of 4 bases from V and 4 bases from J, the junction contained 10 bases not matched to a gene. CDR3 region: CASSPRTGSIETQYF. The DNA for the CDR3 is TGTGCCAGCAGCCCCAGGACAGGATCAATAGAGACCCAGTACTTC.